The 12 T cell receptor beta chains listed next were all sequenced from one sample in a study of blood T cells in healthy people across ages. Together with a sample-barcoded 5' primer, a J-beta primer mix was included in a second PCR lasting about 6 to 11 cycles. Each CDR3 protein is one row after TCRdb ran MiXCR on the 5' RACE reads. The sample includes about 640,000 distinct CDR3 sequences, approximately 40% of them seen just once. Sequences were obtained from blood. The receptor source for this set is an elderly man in good health.

The chain has TRBV12-3 or TRBV12-4 and TRBJ1-2; D ambiguous. CDR3 length: 14 residues. The V end lost 6 bases, the J end lost 7 bases, and 18 bases lay between the germline ends. DNA for the CDR3: TGTGCCAGCAGCTCCGCGGAGGGTTGGAGTGGCTACACCTTC. It yields the protein CASSSAEGWSGYTF.

This clonotype has a handful of counts. This rearrangement joins TRBV5-1 to TRBJ2-1, with D perhaps TRBD2 (6 bases). V was cut by 6 bases and J by 2 bases, with 15 bases left in between. The CDR3 has 15 residues. Germline CDR1 SGHRS, CDR2 YFSETQ. CDR3 in DNA: TGCGCCAGCAAATCCCAGCCGGGGGCCTACAATGAGCAGTTCTTC. As protein: CASKSQPGAYNEQFF. Full variable domain (rest looked up from reference TRBV5-1 and TRBJ2-1): KAGVTQTPRYLIKTRGQQVTLSCSPISGHRSVSWYQQTPGQGLQFLFEYFSETQRNKGNFPGRFSGRQFSNSRSEMNVSTLELGDSALYLCASKSQPGAYNEQFFGPGTRLTVL.

The sample holds many counts of this clonotype. This chain uses TRBV7-2 with TRBJ2-2; the D gene could be TRBD1 or TRBD2 (5 bases each). The CDR3 spans 16 residues. Germline loops: CDR1 SGHTA, CDR2 FQGNSA. V was pared by 1 base and J by 6 bases, with 15 bases between. CDR3 region: CASSLGSGRQPGELFF. Written as DNA, the CDR3 is TGTGCCAGCAGCTTAGGTTCGGGGCGTCAGCCCGGGGAGCTGTTTTTT.

On this clonotype itself: A read error may produce the germline difference seen at one junction end. The V and J genes are TRBV5-1 and TRBJ2-5; tentatively, D is TRBD1 (6 bases). The length of the CDR3 is 16 residues. CDR1 is SGHRS and CDR2 is YFSETQ in the germline V gene. In nucleotides, the CDR3 is TGCGCCAGCACCTTGAGGGCGTTACAGGGAAGGGAGACCCAGTACTTC. It encodes CASTLRALQGRETQYF.

This clonotype was detected only a few times. This chain joins TRBV6-2 or TRBV6-3 and TRBJ2-6; D is undetermined. This CDR3 comprises 16 residues. Germline loops: CDR1 MNHEY, CDR2 SVGEGT. Trimming took 6 bases from V and 1 from J, leaving 13 bases between them. CDR3 protein: CASRRPEGSGANVLTF. CDR3 DNA: TGTGCCAGCAGACGACCCGAAGGGTCTGGGGCCAACGTCCTGACTTTC.

This clonotype was observed many times. The rearrangement joins TRBV6-6 to TRBJ1-2, with a tentative D call TRBD1 (5 bases). V was trimmed by 4 bases and J by 4 bases, leaving 10 bases between them. Germline lookup yields CDR1 MNHNY and CDR2 SVGAGI (reference sequence). This CDR3 region has 13 residues. CDR3 nucleotide sequence: TGTGCCAGCAGTTCCCAGGGCTCCTATGGCTACACCTTC. Translated, it gives CASSSQGSYGYTF.

The chain joins TRBV5-6 to TRBJ2-1, with D perhaps TRBD1 (6 bases). The V end lost 7 bases, the J end lost 2 bases, and 16 bases lay between the germline ends. The CDR3 sequence is 15 residues long. Germline CDR1 and CDR2: SGHDT and YYEEEE. CDR3 protein: CASRRGQRTYNEQFF. The DNA of the CDR3 is TGTGCCAGCCGAAGAGGACAGCGAACCTACAATGAGCAGTTCTTC.

This clonotype was recorded a few times. This chain's CDR3 is CASSYKAGEQYF. In DNA, the CDR3 is TGTGCCAGCAGTTACAAGGCGGGCGAGCAGTACTTC. V and J are TRBV6-2 or TRBV6-3 and TRBJ2-5, with a possible D match to TRBD2 (5 bases). The assigned J gene may be wrong: the sequence end matches TRBJ2-7 better. The CDR3 loop spans 12 amino acids. Looked up from germline, CDR1 is MNHEY and CDR2 is SVGEGT.

This clonotype was counted between two and nine times. This chain joins TRBV15 and TRBJ1-1; D unclear. Germline CDR1 and CDR2: LNHNV and YYDKDF (reference sequence). The germline V and J ends were trimmed by 1 base and 2 bases, with 5 bases remaining between them. The CDR3 totals 13 residues. In DNA, the CDR3 is TGTGCCACCAGCAGAGGTTTAAACACTGAAGCTTTCTTT. This translates into CATSRGLNTEAFF.

The chain combines TRBV24-1 with TRBJ1-5; no clear D gene. Trimming left V 2 bases short and J 0 bases short, with 10 bases between. The CDR3 runs to 16 residues. The germline gives CDR1 KGHDR, CDR2 SFDVKD. The CDR3 coding sequence is TGTGCCACCAGTGATTCCGGAAAGAGTAGCAATCAGCCCCAGCATTTT. It is translated as CATSDSGKSSNQPQHF.

V is TRBV5-1 and J is TRBJ2-3; D may be TRBD1 (5 bases). CDR1 and CDR2 (germline): SGHRS, YFSETQ. The CDR3 is made up of 15 amino acids. V was shortened by 2 bases and J by 3 bases, with 13 bases between the two germline ends. CDR3: CASSFGRVGTDTQYF. The CDR3 nucleotides read TGCGCCAGCAGCTTTGGCAGGGTGGGGACAGATACGCAGTATTTT.

The genes are TRBV5-6 and TRBJ2-2, with TRBD2 matching 9 bases. Germline V gene data show CDR1 as SGHDT and CDR2 as YYEEEE. CDR3 size: 15 residues. V gave up 2 bases and J gave up 4 bases; unmatched junction bases: 3. CDR3 nucleotides: TGTGCCAGCAGCTTTGGCGGGAGGGTCACCGGGGAGCTGTTTTTT. It translates to CASSFGGRVTGELFF.